Listed here are 27 T cell receptor beta chains from one sample, sequenced in a study of CXCR3-negative and CXCR3-positive naive CD8 T cells. Libraries of TRB cDNA were made by 5' RACE and carried UMIs. From the 5' RACE reads, TCRdb lists one entry per CDR3 protein and no DNA. The repertoire table contains about 130,000 distinct CDR3 sequences. The sample consisted of naive CXCR3- CD8+ T cells from blood. Sample subset: CD45RO-CCR7+CD27+CD95- naive CD8+ T cells lacking CXCR3 (TNR3-). These TCRs come from a human donor in good health. Some clones in this sample may be carry-over from other donors' samples.

This chain connects TRBV28 to TRBJ2-1; the TCRdb D gene call, TRBD1, has no DNA to confirm it. The CDR3 is made up of 14 amino acids. CDR1 and CDR2 (germline): MDHEN, SYDVKM. This chain's CDR3 is CASGLLGQGNEQFF.

The J gene is TRBJ2-1, the V gene TRBV13; the TCRdb D gene call, TRBD1, has no DNA to confirm it. Germline V lookup: CDR1 PRHDT, CDR2 FYEKMQ (reference sequence). The CDR3 runs to 15 residues. The CDR3: CASSLKRGWSVEQFF.

The chain recombines TRBV12-3 or TRBV12-4 with TRBJ1-1. This CDR3 region has 14 residues. CDR3 region: CASSIRDTNTEAFF.

The chain combines TRBV4-3 with TRBJ2-3. The CDR3 totals 14 residues. Germline V gives CDR1 LGHNA, CDR2 YSLEER. The CDR3 sequence is CASSQDLSTDTQYF.

The J gene is TRBJ2-2, the V gene TRBV20-1; TCRdb designates TRBD1, a call that cannot be tested without DNA. The CDR3 is made up of 15 amino acids. Germline lookup yields CDR1 DFQATT and CDR2 SNEGSKA (reference sequence). CDR3 amino acids: CSAWGQGTNTGELFF.

This sequence joins TRBV20-1 and TRBJ2-7. This CDR3 region has 13 residues. CDR1 and CDR2 from the germline V gene are DFQATT and SNEGSKA (reference sequence). The CDR3 loop is CSARDNGAYEQYF.

The chain couples TRBV19 to TRBJ2-7; without DNA, the TCRdb call of TRBD1 cannot be checked. CDR3 length equals 16 residues. CDR1 LNHDA and CDR2 SQIVND come from the germline V gene (reference sequence). The CDR3 region is CASSVYSGTGSYEQYF.

The chain combines TRBV20-1 with TRBJ2-7. The CDR3 contains 15 residues. CDR1 is DFQATT and CDR2 is SNEGSKA in the germline V gene (reference sequence). CDR3 residues: CSARFKDRNSYEQYF.

This chain links TRBV7-2 with TRBJ2-3; the D gene TCRdb calls, TRBD2, cannot be checked with no DNA. This CDR3 has 16 amino acids. Germline V lookup: CDR1 SGHTA, CDR2 FQGNSA. CDR3 sequence: CASSSGTSRYTDTQYF.

The chain employs TRBV7-9 and TRBJ1-1; TCRdb reports TRBD1, a call that lacks DNA to check it against. This CDR3 has 13 amino acids. Germline CDR1 SEHNR, CDR2 FQNEAQ (reference sequence). The CDR3 is CASRGEMNTEAFF.

The chain has TRBV7-9 and TRBJ2-7; TCRdb's assignment of TRBD1 cannot be checked, as there is no DNA. Germline CDR1 reads SEHNR; CDR2 reads FQNEAQ (reference sequence). The CDR3 runs 17 residues. The CDR3 region is CASSLVAGTGVSYEQYF.

The chain is built from TRBV6-6 and TRBJ2-3; lacking DNA, the TRBD2 call made by TCRdb goes unchecked. Germline V lookup: CDR1 MNHNY, CDR2 SVGAGI (reference sequence). The CDR3 is made up of 16 amino acids. The CDR3 loop reads CASSYSIGGDEDTQYF.

This chain joins TRBV5-1 and TRBJ2-1; the TCRdb D gene call, TRBD2, has no DNA to confirm it. Germline-derived CDR1 and CDR2 are SGHRS and YFSETQ. CDR3 length: 15 amino acids. The CDR3 protein is CASSLNLFSGYEQFF.

The chain combines TRBV2 with TRBJ2-1; TCRdb lists TRBD2, though no DNA is available to test this call. This CDR3 has 15 residues. CDR1 SNHLY and CDR2 FYNNEI come from the germline V gene. The chain's CDR3 is CASSSDWGEYNEQFF.

The CDR3 here is CASSLVRDPTQYF. The V and J genes are TRBV7-8 and TRBJ2-3; the TRBD1 assignment by TCRdb is unverifiable without DNA. The length of the CDR3 is 13 residues. Germline lookup yields CDR1 SGHVS and CDR2 FQNEAQ.

The chain combines TRBV4-1 with TRBJ2-7; there is no DNA to check the TCRdb D call of TRBD2. This CDR3 has 16 amino acids. The germline V gene encodes CDR1 MGHRA and CDR2 YSYEKL. The CDR3 reads CASSQAAGSEWYEQYF.

The chain combines TRBV15 with TRBJ2-7; the TRBD1 assignment by TCRdb is unverifiable without DNA. The CDR3 loop spans 15 amino acids. Per the germline V gene, CDR1 is LNHNV and CDR2 is YYDKDF (reference sequence). The CDR3 loop is CATSIRQGEGYEQYF.

This rearrangement joins TRBV29-1 to TRBJ2-1. CDR3 length equals 14 residues. Germline V gene lookup returns CDR1 SQVTM and CDR2 ANQGSEA. The CDR3 loop reads CSAGGGGSYNEQFF.

CDR3 residues: CASSVAIGSYEQYF. The rearrangement joins TRBV9 to TRBJ2-7. The length of the CDR3 is 14 residues. Germline V lookup: CDR1 SGDLS, CDR2 YYNGEE.

The chain joins TRBV7-9 to TRBJ2-7; TCRdb's D call of TRBD1 is untestable without DNA. Germline lookup yields CDR1 SEHNR and CDR2 FQNEAQ (reference sequence). The CDR3 is made up of 14 amino acids. CDR3 loop: CASSHRDRLYEQYF.

This chain joins TRBV4-3 and TRBJ2-7; TCRdb's D gene call, TRBD2, goes unchecked for lack of DNA. CDR3 length: 17 amino acids. The germline V gene encodes CDR1 LGHNA and CDR2 YSLEER. CDR3 sequence: CASSPDTGTSGTYEQYF.

The chain combines TRBV29-1 with TRBJ2-7; as DNA is missing, the TRBD1 call by TCRdb cannot be tested. This CDR3 spans 12 amino acids. Germline-derived CDR1 and CDR2 are SQVTM and ANQGSEA. The CDR3 sequence: CSVDRQYYEQYF.

This chain links TRBV12-3 or TRBV12-4 with TRBJ1-5. The CDR3 loop spans 14 amino acids. CDR3 region: CASSPPGGNQPQHF.

CDR3 loop: CASSLEWSGNTIYF. The rearrangement uses TRBV5-1 and TRBJ1-3. Germline loops: CDR1 SGHRS, CDR2 YFSETQ. The CDR3 length is 14 residues.

V gene TRBV9 combines with J gene TRBJ2-2. This CDR3 contains 16 residues. Germline values: CDR1 SGDLS, CDR2 YYNGEE. CDR3 region: CASSPRWGVEDGELFF. The variable domain in full, completed from reference TRBV9 and TRBJ2-2, reads DSGVTQTPKHLITATGQRVTLRCSPRSGDLSVYWYQQSLDQGLQFLIQYYNGEERAKGNILERFSAQQFPDLHSELNLSSLELGDSALYFCASSPRWGVEDGELFFGEGSRLTVL.

V and J are TRBV9 and TRBJ2-2; TCRdb picks TRBD1, but there is no DNA to check that call. The germline CDR1 and CDR2 sequences are SGDLS and YYNGEE. The CDR3 is 13 amino acids. CDR3 amino acids: CASSVGGAGKLFF. The full variable domain, its missing parts supplied by reference TRBV9 and TRBJ2-2, is DSGVTQTPKHLITATGQRVTLRCSPRSGDLSVYWYQQSLDQGLQFLIQYYNGEERAKGNILERFSAQQFPDLHSELNLSSLELGDSALYFCASSVGGAGKLFFGEGSRLTVL.

The chain uses TRBV29-1 and TRBJ2-7; TCRdb reports TRBD2, a call that lacks DNA to check it against. Germline V gene data show CDR1 as SQVTM and CDR2 as ANQGSEA. The CDR3 spans 15 residues. This CDR3 reads CSVEDPQRGDYEQYF.